This T cell receptor beta chain was retrieved from a study of cytomegalovirus exposure and HLA in healthy donors. Study in general: There were fewer than 130 million unique TCR beta sequences, drawn from about 180 million T cells, in an earlier analysis.

Overall study results and limits: In a later analysis, the majority of CMV-associated beta chains seemingly showed HLA restriction. Some TCR beta chains (roughly 150 of them) were listed as cytomegalovirus-associated. Presence/absence analyses rested on an assumption that sequencing depth was roughly uniform across donors.

The PCR was carried out with 60 Vbeta primers and 13 Jbeta primers. TCRdb's copy holds only in-frame clones and misses some; the assay was immunoSEQ multiplex PCR. This sample has 100,000 to 150,000 clones; about two thirds occur once, and the top ten carry 2.9%. The J segment lost 1 base and the V segment lost 0 bases, leaving 9 bases of the junction unmatched. CDR3 length: 17 amino acids. The germline gives CDR1 SGDLS, CDR2 YYNGEE. This clone was counted between two and nine times. The antigen is undetermined. The receptor's source is a human donor in good health. The chain recombines TRBV9 with TRBJ2-5; 7 nucleotides line up with TRBD2. Sequences were obtained from PBMCs. CDR3 coding DNA: TGTGCCAGCAGCGTAGCAGCGGGGCGCGGCTTCCAAGAGACCCAGTACTTC. The encoded protein is CASSVAAGRGFQETQYF.